These 27 T cell receptor beta chains share one sample of origin, sequenced in a study of blood T cell repertoires in COVID-19. The assay was immunoSEQ multiplex PCR, and TCRdb's table has in-frame clones only and misses some. Of some 31,000 clones listed, approximately 91% are singletons. Sequencing was done on a sample of peripheral blood. These receptors originate from a human donor in a cohort sampled during active COVID-19.

This clone was detected once. The chain is built from TRBV5-1 and TRBJ2-3; D is perhaps TRBD1 (5 bases). The germline gives CDR1 SGHRS, CDR2 YFSETQ. V was shortened by 4 bases and J by 2 bases, with 20 bases between the two germline ends. The CDR3 covers 17 residues. This CDR3 is CASSLADGADSTDTQYF. The CDR3 nucleotides are TGCGCCAGCAGCCTTGCGGATGGGGCCGACTCCACAGATACGCAGTATTTT.

V is TRBV4-2 and J is TRBJ2-3; perhaps TRBD1 as D (5 bases). Germline V gene lookup returns CDR1 LGHNA and CDR2 YNFKEQ. Trimming pared 0 bases from V and 1 base from J, leaving 8 bases between. The CDR3 spans 15 residues. Here the CDR3 DNA reads TGTGCCAGCAGCCAAGAAGTGGGGCGCACAGATACGCAGTATTTT. Protein product: CASSQEVGRTDTQYF.

The CDR3 region is CASSPGHANTGELFF. The CDR3 DNA follows: TGTGCCAGCAGCCCGGGACACGCGAACACCGGGGAGCTGTTTTTT. The chain combines TRBV11-3 with TRBJ2-2, with a weak D call TRBD1 (6 bases). The CDR3 extends over 15 amino acids. V was shortened by 5 bases and J by 0 bases, with 10 bases between the two germline ends. The V gene's germline CDR1 is SGHNT and CDR2 YENEEA.

The chain recombines TRBV6-5 with TRBJ2-3; TRBD2 might be the D (6 bases). The V end lost 6 bases, the J end lost 1 base, and 14 bases lay between the germline ends. Germline V CDR1 and CDR2: MNHEY, SVGAGI. CDR3 length equals 15 residues. CDR3 bases: TGTGCCAGCAGCCCCGCCGGGGGAGGCACAGATACGCAGTATTTT. It is translated as CASSPAGGGTDTQYF.

The chain combines TRBV28 with TRBJ1-6, with TRBD1 identical over 8 bases. Losses at the gene ends were 4 bases for V and 7 bases for J; bases not matched to a gene: 3. Germline V lookup: CDR1 MDHEN, CDR2 SYDVKM. CDR3 length: 14 amino acids. The CDR3 sequence is CASSSGDRNSPLHF. DNA for the CDR3: TGTGCCAGCAGTTCGGGGGACAGGAATTCACCCCTCCACTTT.

The genes are TRBV9 and TRBJ2-1, with TRBD2 matching 10 bases. Unmatched junction bases numbered 22, after V lost 1 base and J lost 6 bases. This CDR3 has 21 amino acids. Germline lookup yields CDR1 SGDLS and CDR2 YYNGEE. CDR3 in DNA: TGTGCCAGCAGCGTAACGGTGGCACTAGCGGGGACAATGTCCCGTCGCAATGAGCAGTTCTTC. This encodes CASSVTVALAGTMSRRNEQFF.

The chain is built from TRBV14 and TRBJ1-6; 9 positions match TRBD1. Germline CDR1 SGHDN, CDR2 FVKESK. This CDR3 region has 19 residues. J gave up 3 bases and V 2 bases, and 11 bases lay outside the gene matches. In DNA form, the CDR3 reads TGTGCCAGCAGCCAAAGGTCCTGGACAGGGGACTTCTATAATTCACCCCTCCACTTT. It codes for CASSQRSWTGDFYNSPLHF.

V usage is TRBV30 and J usage is TRBJ2-2, with D hard to call. CDR3 length equals 15 residues. V was pared by 3 bases and J by 5 bases, with 16 bases between. Looked up from germline, CDR1 is GTSNPN and CDR2 is SVGIG (reference sequence). The CDR3 region is CAWRRRQDGTGELFF. The CDR3 DNA is TGTGCCTGGAGAAGACGACAAGATGGGACCGGGGAGCTGTTTTTT.

V is TRBV7-9 and J is TRBJ1-2, with TRBD1 matching 9 bases. The trim removed 5 bases at V and 5 bases at J, leaving 6 bases unmatched. This CDR3 is built from 14 residues. The germline V gene has CDR1 SEHNR and CDR2 FQNEAQ (reference sequence). The CDR3 nucleotides read TGTGCCAGCAGCCCGGGACAGGGACAATATGGCTACACCTTC. As protein: CASSPGQGQYGYTF.

The V and J genes are TRBV6-2 or TRBV6-3 and TRBJ2-1, with TRBD2 matching over 8 bases. The V and J ends lost 2 bases and 0 bases, in that order; junction bases with no gene match: 3. CDR3 length: 16 amino acids. Germline CDR1 and CDR2: MNHEY and SVGEGT. The CDR3 loop is CASSYILAGSYNEQFF. CDR3 DNA: TGTGCCAGCAGTTACATCCTAGCGGGCTCCTACAATGAGCAGTTCTTC.

The chain carries TRBV11-2 and TRBJ1-2, with D perhaps TRBD1 (6 bases). Trimming cost V 0 bases and J 4 bases, with 15 bases left between them. Germline V gives CDR1 SGHAT, CDR2 FQNNGV. The CDR3 covers 16 residues. CDR3 sequence (DNA): TGTGCCAGCAGCTTAGATATGGGGGCAGGGACCTATGGCTACACCTTC. This codes for CASSLDMGAGTYGYTF. Full variable domain (missing parts from reference TRBV11-2 and TRBJ1-2): EAGVAQSPRYKIIEKRQSVAFWCNPISGHATLYWYQQILGQGPKLLIQFQNNGVVDDSQLPKDRFSAERLKGVDSTLKIQPAKLEDSAVYLCASSLDMGAGTYGYTFGSGTRLTVV.

The chain recombines TRBV4-1 with TRBJ2-1; D ambiguous. From germline, CDR1 is MGHRA and CDR2 YSYEKL. Trimming shortened V by 2 bases and J by 2 bases, and 10 bases separated the two germline ends. The length of the CDR3 is 15 residues. The CDR3, as DNA: TGCGCCAGCAGCCAAAGACTCGCACCCTACAATGAGCAGTTCTTC. This codes for CASSQRLAPYNEQFF.

The chain recombines TRBV7-9 with TRBJ2-1; 11 positions agree with TRBD2. Germline V lookup: CDR1 SEHNR, CDR2 FQNEAQ (reference sequence). V trimming: 1 base; J trimming: 8 bases; junction bases outside the gene matches: 13. CDR3 size: 18 residues. CDR3 bases: TGTGCCAGCAGCTTAGGCGGGACTAGCGGCCCAGGGGACGATGAGCAGTTCTTC. Amino acids: CASSLGGTSGPGDDEQFF.

J is TRBJ2-1 and V is TRBV6-2 or TRBV6-3; D is undetermined. Trimming removed 1 base at V and 2 bases at J, with 9 bases between. Germline V gene data show CDR1 as MNHEY and CDR2 as SVGEGT. The CDR3 has 15 residues. The CDR3 DNA is TGTGCCAGCAGTTACTATGGCGGCACCTACAATGAGCAGTTCTTC. The encoded protein is CASSYYGGTYNEQFF.

The rearrangement joins TRBV11-3 to TRBJ1-1, with 7 bases that match TRBD1. The V gene end was trimmed by 5 bases and the J gene end by 1 base; junction bases not matched to a gene: 4. This CDR3 has 14 amino acids. CDR1 is SGHNT, CDR2 YENEEA, per germline. Here the CDR3 DNA reads TGTGCCAGCAGCCGAACAGGGGAGAACACTGAAGCTTTCTTT. It yields the protein CASSRTGENTEAFF.

The chain carries TRBV4-1 and TRBJ1-3, with D uncertain. CDR3 size: 20 residues. The V gene lost 3 bases and the J gene lost 2 bases, with 26 bases spanning the gap. Germline CDR1 is MGHRA and CDR2 is YSYEKL. The CDR3 nucleotides are TGCGCCAGCAGCCAGGGAGGGTGGATTAGGTCCCGCAACCCTGGAAACACCATATATTTT. Translation: CASSQGGWIRSRNPGNTIYF.

This clone was picked up one time. The V gene is TRBV10-3, the J gene TRBJ1-2; D may be TRBD1 (5 bases). The germline gives CDR1 ENHRY, CDR2 SYGVKD. The CDR3 runs to 14 residues. The ends were cut back, 5 bases at V and 8 bases at J, with 18 bases in the middle. This CDR3 reads CAISQGQSAFGYTF. CDR3 nucleotide sequence: TGTGCCATCAGTCAAGGACAATCCGCCTTCGGCTACACCTTC.

The V and J genes are TRBV19 and TRBJ1-4; D gene ambiguous. The CDR3 spans 15 residues. V lost 3 bases to trimming and J lost 8 bases, with 16 bases between them. Germline assignment: CDR1 LNHDA and CDR2 SQIVND (reference sequence). CDR3 residues: CASSMALSFGEKLFF. The CDR3 DNA sequence: TGTGCCAGTAGTATGGCCTTGTCCTTCGGGGAAAAACTGTTTTTT.

The rearrangement uses TRBV28 and TRBJ2-3; D may be TRBD1 (6 bases). The CDR3 runs to 17 residues. Germline-derived CDR1 and CDR2 are MDHEN and SYDVKM. Trimming cost V 4 bases and J 3 bases, with 20 bases left between them. The CDR3 sequence: CASSSWGLGGLTDTQYF. The CDR3 DNA is TGTGCCAGCAGTTCGTGGGGGTTAGGGGGATTGACAGATACGCAGTATTTT.

The V call is TRBV10-1, the J call TRBJ1-1; D gene ambiguous. Germline CDR1 reads WNHNN; CDR2 reads SYGVQD (reference sequence). V dropped 0 bases and J dropped 4 bases, with 3 bases sitting between them. The CDR3 has 12 amino acids. CDR3 residues: CASSESSTEAFF. The CDR3, as DNA: TGCGCCAGCAGTGAGTCGAGCACTGAAGCTTTCTTT.

J is TRBJ1-1 and V is TRBV6-5, with 7 bases aligning to TRBD1. The germline V gene has CDR1 MNHEY and CDR2 SVGAGI. The CDR3 has 14 amino acids. The V and J ends lost 10 bases and 1 base, in that order; junction bases with no gene match: 9. This CDR3 is CATRMRTGNTEAFF. CDR3 bases: TGTGCCACCAGAATGAGGACAGGGAACACTGAAGCTTTCTTT.

The chain combines TRBV11-2 with TRBJ2-3; D is perhaps TRBD2 (6 bases). With 5 bases removed from V and 5 bases from J, the gap between germline ends came to 14 bases. Germline-derived CDR1 and CDR2 are SGHAT and FQNNGV. The length of the CDR3 is 14 residues. The CDR3 nucleotides are TGTGCCAGCAGCCCCCCGGGAGTGGGAGATACGCAGTATTTT. Translation: CASSPPGVGDTQYF.

The chain links TRBV27 to TRBJ2-6; TRBD1 aligns across 10 bases. CDR3 length: 15 amino acids. Trimming took 6 bases from V and 2 from J; bases not matched to a gene: 1. CDR1 and CDR2 from the germline V gene are MNHEY and SMNVEV (reference sequence). The CDR3 loop reads CASRTGGAGANVLTF. Written as DNA, the CDR3 is TGTGCCAGCAGGACAGGGGGCGCTGGGGCCAACGTCCTGACTTTC.

Written as DNA, the CDR3 is TGTGCCAGCAGCTCCCTCCTAGGTCCCAGATACGAGCAGTACTTC. This sequence encodes CASSSLLGPRYEQYF. The chain couples TRBV11-2 to TRBJ2-7, with unresolved D. Germline values: CDR1 SGHAT, CDR2 FQNNGV. CDR3 size: 15 residues. V was cut by 4 bases and J by 4 bases, with 17 bases left in between.

The chain uses TRBV5-1 and TRBJ2-7, with 9 bases identical to TRBD2. Losses at the gene ends were 4 bases for V and 7 bases for J; bases not matched to a gene: 12. The CDR3 has 15 residues. The germline V gene encodes CDR1 SGHRS and CDR2 YFSETQ. The CDR3 protein is CASSPASGMGIEQYF. The CDR3 DNA reads as TGCGCCAGCAGCCCCGCTAGCGGGATGGGGATTGAGCAGTACTTC.

V is TRBV7-2 and J is TRBJ2-1; weak D call: TRBD1 (5 bases). Trimming left V 2 bases short and J 7 bases short, with 15 bases between. The germline V gene has CDR1 SGHTA and CDR2 FQGNSA. The CDR3 spans 15 residues. CDR3 loop: CASSLWAEKGNEQFF. The CDR3 region has the DNA TGTGCCAGCAGCTTATGGGCCGAAAAGGGGAATGAGCAGTTCTTC. Variable domain in full (rest from reference TRBV7-2 and TRBJ2-1): GAGVSQSPSNKVTEKGKDVELRCDPISGHTALYWYRQSLGQGLEFLIYFQGNSAPDKSGLPSDRFSAERTGGSVSTLTIQRTQQEDSAVYLCASSLWAEKGNEQFFGPGTRLTVL.

This clone was counted only a few times. The CDR3 DNA reads as TGCGCCAGCAGCCAACAAACCTTTACTAGCGCGGATACGCAGTATTTT. Translating gives CASSQQTFTSADTQYF. This chain uses TRBV4-1 with TRBJ2-3; 7 nucleotides line up with TRBD2. Per germline, CDR1 MGHRA and CDR2 YSYEKL. The CDR3 extends over 16 amino acids. With V trimmed by 2 bases and J by 6 bases, 11 bases remained unmatched.